This record concerns one T cell receptor (beta chain) sequence. Trimming left V 0 bases short and J 2 bases short, with 12 bases between. The CDR3 loop spans 16 amino acids. Germline values: CDR1 SNHLY, CDR2 FYNNEI. The data belong to a study of shared clonotypes between healthy human individuals. Here immunoSEQ multiplex PCR was the method, and the copy in TCRdb shows in-frame clones only, minus some. The data contain about 580,000 clones, roughly 98% of them singletons. CD8 cells regarded as naive lacked CD45RO, were positively chosen for CCR7, and omitted terminally differentiated effector memory CD45RA+ cells.

The TCR was taken from a man aged 30-40 years in good health. This rearrangement joins TRBV2 to TRBJ2-3, with D maybe TRBD2 (5 bases). The source material was naive CD8+ T cells sorted from blood. This CDR3 reads CASSEAGDFLTDTQYF. DNA of the CDR3: TGTGCCAGCAGTGAAGCCGGGGATTTCCTCACAGATACGCAGTATTTT.